A selection of T cell receptor beta chains follows, all from one sample in a study of T cells in Graves' hyperthyroidism and ophthalmopathy. TCRdb used MiXCR to reprocess the multiplex PCR reads, holding one entry per CDR3 protein. The data hold hundreds of thousands of distinct CDR3 sequences, with around a sixth observed a single time. Sequences were obtained from blood. The receptors shown here come from a woman aged 45-60 years with Graves' hyperthyroidism that later progressed to Graves' ophthalmopathy. The CDR3 runs from the conserved cysteine through the conserved F or W. The D gene is left open where the match is weak. The listing skips clone size in some rows; elsewhere it reads once, few, many or a size class.

>TRBJ2-4|TRBV7-2|TRBD2|-|17
CASSRSSGELAKNIQYF
TGTGCCAGCAGCCGAAGTAGCGGGGAATTAGCCAAAAACATTCAGTACTTC
>TRBJ1-1|TRBV10-3|-|many|15
CANRAGLSVDTEAFF
TGTGCCAACAGGGCAGGGTTAAGTGTCGACACTGAAGCTTTCTTT
>TRBJ2-3|TRBV12-3/TRBV12-4|TRBD2|many|17
CASRRGSGGAGTDTQYF
TGTGCCAGCAGACGGGGTAGCGGGGGGGCCGGCACAGATACGCAGTATTTT
>TRBJ1-1|TRBV27|TRBD1|many|15
CASSSLGRTGLEAFF
TGTGCCAGCAGTTCCCTAGGGCGGACAGGCCTTGAAGCTTTCTTT
>TRBJ2-3|TRBV3-1|-|-|14
CASSQDTGGYTQYF
TGTGCCAGCAGCCAAGATACTGGGGGATATACGCAGTATTTT
>TRBJ2-7|TRBV9|-|many|14
CASSRTWLVYEQYF
TGTGCCAGCAGCCGCACCTGGCTCGTCTACGAGCAGTACTTC
>TRBJ1-1|TRBV10-1|-|-|15
CASSASGRMNTEAFF
TGCGCCAGCAGTGCCAGCGGACGGATGAACACTGAAGCTTTCTTT
>TRBJ2-5|TRBV11-3|-|many|13
CASSPGGGSSQYF
TGTGCCAGCAGCCCAGGGGGGGGGTCGTCCCAGTACTTC
>TRBJ1-2|TRBV14|-|few|14
CASSQAALNYGYTF
TGTGCCAGCAGCCAAGCGGCCCTCAACTATGGCTACACCTTC
>TRBJ1-2|TRBV29-1|TRBD1|few|13
CSVPGGFSYGYTF
TGCAGCGTACCAGGGGGATTTAGCTATGGCTACACCTTC
>TRBJ1-5|TRBV7-2|TRBD1|-|17
CASSLAGRGRGDQPQHF
TGTGCCAGCAGCTTAGCGGGCAGGGGGCGAGGGGATCAGCCCCAGCATTTT
>TRBJ2-7|TRBV4-1|TRBD1|-|15
CASSQAGQGLYEQYF
TGCGCCAGCAGCCAAGCGGGACAGGGCCTCTACGAGCAGTACTTC
>TRBJ1-1|TRBV3-1|-|-|13
CASSNPGWTEAFF
TGTGCCAGCAGCAACCCAGGGTGGACTGAAGCTTTCTTT
>TRBJ2-7|TRBV18|-|once|14
CASSRQVDSYEQYF
TGTGCCAGCTCACGACAGGTCGATTCCTACGAGCAGTACTTC
>TRBJ1-2|TRBV10-3|-|-|14
CAIRARPGAYGYTF
TGTGCCATCCGGGCTAGGCCAGGGGCCTATGGCTACACCTTC
>TRBJ2-7|TRBV6-1|-|many|13
CASRGEHRYEQYF
TGTGCCAGCAGAGGGGAACACCGATACGAGCAGTACTTC
>TRBJ2-1|TRBV10-3|TRBD2|-|16
CAISETLAGDGNEQFF
TGTGCCATCAGTGAGACCTTAGCGGGGGATGGAAATGAGCAGTTCTTC
>TRBJ2-3|TRBV12-3/TRBV12-4|TRBD2|few|16
CASSLDGGAGTGTQYF
TGTGCCAGCAGTTTAGACGGGGGGGCTGGCACAGGTACGCAGTATTTT
>TRBJ2-7|TRBV10-3|TRBD1|few|17
CAISESVLDRGSYEQYF
TGTGCCATCAGTGAGTCTGTGTTGGACAGGGGCTCCTACGAGCAGTACTTC
>TRBJ1-2|TRBV6-5|-|-|13
CASMLVGSYGYTF
TGTGCCAGCATGTTAGTAGGGAGCTATGGCTACACCTTC
>TRBJ2-2|TRBV4-1|-|few|14
CASQERSEAGELFF
TGCGCCAGCCAAGAGAGGAGCGAGGCCGGGGAGCTGTTTTTT
>TRBJ1-2|TRBV29-1|-|many|13
CSVRRDLNYGYTF
TGCAGCGTCAGAAGGGACCTTAACTATGGCTACACCTTC
>TRBJ2-7|TRBV3-1|TRBD1|many|17
CASSQGGQATLFYEQYF
TGTGCCAGCAGCCAAGGGGGACAGGCAACTCTCTTCTACGAGCAGTACTTC
>TRBJ2-3|TRBV2|TRBD2|many|15
CASSMLAGGTDTQYF
TGTGCCAGCAGTATGCTAGCGGGGGGCACAGATACGCAGTATTTT
>TRBJ1-5|TRBV28|-|few|15
CASSTTGGWGQPQHF
TGTGCCAGCAGCACGACAGGCGGATGGGGTCAGCCCCAGCATTTT
>TRBJ1-1|TRBV6-1|-|many|15
CASSYLNSGSTEAFF
TGTGCCAGCAGTTACCTTAATTCGGGAAGCACTGAAGCTTTCTTT
>TRBJ1-2|TRBV29-1|TRBD1|-|14
CSVERGQGEYGYTF
TGCAGCGTTGAACGAGGACAGGGGGAATATGGCTACACCTTC
>TRBJ2-1|TRBV20-1|-|few|13
CSARVSPGNEQFF
TGCAGTGCTAGGGTCTCCCCAGGCAATGAGCAGTTCTTC
>TRBJ1-3|TRBV10-3|-|-|15
CAISDDSRSGNTIYF
TGTGCCATCAGTGACGACAGTCGCTCTGGAAACACCATATATTTT
>TRBJ1-1|TRBV7-9|-|few|13
CANTDRDNTEAFF
TGTGCCAACACCGACAGAGACAACACTGAAGCTTTCTTT
>TRBJ1-5|TRBV4-1|TRBD1|-|15
CASSQSGTGDQPQHF
TGCGCCAGCAGCCAATCCGGGACAGGGGATCAGCCCCAGCATTTT
>TRBJ1-1|TRBV7-9|-|-|12
CASSSSRSEAFF
TGTGCCAGCAGCTCATCCAGGAGCGAAGCTTTCTTT
>TRBJ1-2|TRBV19|-|few|15
CASSIMGTSVLGYTF
TGTGCCAGTAGTATAATGGGGACAAGTGTCCTAGGCTACACCTTC
>TRBJ2-7|TRBV30|-|-|12
CASWTGNYEQYF
TGTGCCTCCTGGACCGGGAACTACGAGCAGTACTTC
>TRBJ2-3|TRBV3-1|-|-|17
CASSQIPPRGTPDTQYF
TGTGCCAGCAGCCAAATTCCTCCCCGGGGGACCCCAGATACGCAGTATTTT
>TRBJ1-1|TRBV6-5|-|few|15
CASSYLNRQNTEAFF
TGTGCCAGCAGTTACCTTAACAGGCAGAACACTGAAGCTTTCTTT